This T cell receptor (beta chain) comes out of a study of blood T cells in healthy people across ages. For the study at large: The template switching approach captured approximately one barcoded beta molecule for every two T cells. Study-level results: Estimates based on one million T cells were treated as lower bounds. Lack of knowledge of donor CMV status possibly confounded expanded clonotype changes. While age rose, TCR beta diversity per million T cells dropped in a roughly linear way.

J lost 13 bases, V lost 2 bases, and 8 bases had no gene match. Germline V gene data show CDR1 as SGDLS and CDR2 as YYNGEE. There are 15 residues in the CDR3. A note on this clonotype: Its antigen is not identified.

Combining a sample-barcoded 5' primer with a J-beta primer mix, a second PCR ran for roughly 6 to 11 cycles. In TCRdb, the 5' RACE reads were re-called with MiXCR into one record per CDR3 protein. The repertoire holds 1 million to 1.2 million distinct CDR3 sequences, with roughly two fifths as singletons. Sequenced sample: blood. The clonotype originates from a young man in good health. This sequence joins TRBV9 and TRBJ2-2; 13 positions agree with TRBD2. DNA of the CDR3: TGTGCCAGCAGCGTGAGGACTAGCGGGGGCTTCGGGCTGTTTTTT. It is translated as CASSVRTSGGFGLFF.